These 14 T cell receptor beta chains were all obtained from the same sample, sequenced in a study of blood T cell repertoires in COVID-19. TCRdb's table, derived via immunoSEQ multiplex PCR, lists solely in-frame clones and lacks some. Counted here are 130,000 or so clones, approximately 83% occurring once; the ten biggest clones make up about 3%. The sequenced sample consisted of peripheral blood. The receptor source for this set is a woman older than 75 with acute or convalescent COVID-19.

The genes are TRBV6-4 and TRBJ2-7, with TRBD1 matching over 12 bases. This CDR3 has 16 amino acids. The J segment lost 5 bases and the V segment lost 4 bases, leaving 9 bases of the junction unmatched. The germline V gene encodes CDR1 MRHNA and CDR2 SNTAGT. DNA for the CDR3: TGTGCCAGCAGTGCCTCTGCAGGGGACAGGGGGCACGAGCAGTACTTC. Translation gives CASSASAGDRGHEQYF.

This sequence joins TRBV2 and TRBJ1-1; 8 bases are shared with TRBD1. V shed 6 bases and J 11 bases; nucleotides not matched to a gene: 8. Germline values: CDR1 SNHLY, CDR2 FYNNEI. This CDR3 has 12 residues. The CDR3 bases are TGTGCCAGCAGGAACAGGGGGGTATACGCTTTCTTT. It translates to CASRNRGVYAFF.

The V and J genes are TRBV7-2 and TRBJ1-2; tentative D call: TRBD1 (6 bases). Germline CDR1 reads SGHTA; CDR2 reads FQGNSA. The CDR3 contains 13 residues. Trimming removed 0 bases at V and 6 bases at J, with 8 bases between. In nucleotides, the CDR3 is TGTGCCAGCAGCTTAGCTAGGGGGAATGGCTACACCTTC. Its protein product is CASSLARGNGYTF.

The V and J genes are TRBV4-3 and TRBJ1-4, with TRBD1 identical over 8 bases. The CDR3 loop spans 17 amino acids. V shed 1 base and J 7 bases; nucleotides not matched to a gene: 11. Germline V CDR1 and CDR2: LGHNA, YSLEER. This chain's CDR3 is CASSQGGQGAIGEKLFF. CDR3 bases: TGCGCCAGCAGCCAAGGAGGGCAGGGGGCGATTGGTGAAAAACTGTTTTTT.

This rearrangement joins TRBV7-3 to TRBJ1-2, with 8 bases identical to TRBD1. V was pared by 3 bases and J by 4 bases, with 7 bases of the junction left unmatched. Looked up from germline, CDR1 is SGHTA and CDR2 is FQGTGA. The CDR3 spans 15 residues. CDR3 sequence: CASSFAGQGPYGYTF. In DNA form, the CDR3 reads TGTGCCAGCAGCTTCGCCGGACAGGGACCCTATGGCTACACCTTC.

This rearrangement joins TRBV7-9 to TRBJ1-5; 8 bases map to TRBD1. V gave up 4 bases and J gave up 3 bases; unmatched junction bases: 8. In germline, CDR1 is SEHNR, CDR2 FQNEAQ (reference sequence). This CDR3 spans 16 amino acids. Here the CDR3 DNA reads TGTGCCAGCAGCTCAACCAGGGGGCGAGTCAATCAGCCCCAGCATTTT. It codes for CASSSTRGRVNQPQHF.

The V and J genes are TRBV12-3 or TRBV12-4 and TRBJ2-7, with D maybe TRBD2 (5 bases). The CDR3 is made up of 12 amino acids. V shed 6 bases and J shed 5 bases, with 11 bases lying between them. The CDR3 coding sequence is TGTGCCAGCAGCCCCTTCGGGGACGAGCAGTACTTC. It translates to CASSPFGDEQYF.

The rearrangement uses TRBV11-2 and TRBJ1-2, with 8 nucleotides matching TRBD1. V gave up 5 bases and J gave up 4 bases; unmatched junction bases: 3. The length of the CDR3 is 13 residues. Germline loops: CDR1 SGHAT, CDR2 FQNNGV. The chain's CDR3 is CASSQDRGYGYTF. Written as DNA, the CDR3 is TGTGCCAGCAGCCAAGACAGGGGCTATGGCTACACCTTC.

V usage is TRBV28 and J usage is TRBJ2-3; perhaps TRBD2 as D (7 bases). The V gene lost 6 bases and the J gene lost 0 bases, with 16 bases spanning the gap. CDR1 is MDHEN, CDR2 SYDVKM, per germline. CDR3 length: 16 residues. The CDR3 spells CASSRLGGGSTDTQYF. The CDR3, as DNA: TGTGCCAGCAGCCGACTAGGGGGGGGCAGCACAGATACGCAGTATTTT.

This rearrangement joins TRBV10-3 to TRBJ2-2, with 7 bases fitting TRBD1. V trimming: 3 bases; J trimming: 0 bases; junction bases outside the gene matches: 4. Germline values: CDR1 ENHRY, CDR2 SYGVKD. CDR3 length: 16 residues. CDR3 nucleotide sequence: TGTGCCATCAGTGAAAAGGGGGCAGCGAACACCGGGGAGCTGTTTTTT. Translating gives CAISEKGAANTGELFF.

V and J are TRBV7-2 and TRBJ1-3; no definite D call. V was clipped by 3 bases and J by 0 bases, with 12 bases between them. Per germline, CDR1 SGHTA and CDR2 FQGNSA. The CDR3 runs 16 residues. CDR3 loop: CASSFVAADSGNTIYF. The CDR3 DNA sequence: TGTGCCAGCAGCTTCGTTGCGGCAGACTCTGGAAACACCATATATTTT.

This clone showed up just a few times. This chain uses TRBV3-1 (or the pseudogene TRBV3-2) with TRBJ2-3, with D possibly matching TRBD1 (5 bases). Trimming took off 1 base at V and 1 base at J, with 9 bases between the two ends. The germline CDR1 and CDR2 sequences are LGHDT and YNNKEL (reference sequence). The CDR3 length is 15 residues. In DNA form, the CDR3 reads TGTGCCAGCAGCCAAGGTGGGGCCGGCACAGATACGCAGTATTTT. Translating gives CASSQGGAGTDTQYF.

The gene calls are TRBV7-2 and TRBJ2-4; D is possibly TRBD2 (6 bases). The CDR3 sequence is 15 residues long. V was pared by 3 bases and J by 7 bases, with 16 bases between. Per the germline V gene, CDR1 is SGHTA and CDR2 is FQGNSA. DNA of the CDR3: TGTGCCAGCAGCTTCGGGGGTAGCGGTGAGAACATTCAGTACTTC. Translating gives CASSFGGSGENIQYF.

CDR3 in amino acids: CASRVPGQTNTIYF. The CDR3 DNA reads TGTGCCAGCAGGGTCCCGGGACAGACGAACACCATATATTTT. The V gene is TRBV6-5, the J gene TRBJ1-3, with 7 bases aligning to TRBD1. Germline lookup yields CDR1 MNHEY and CDR2 SVGAGI. The V gene end was trimmed by 6 bases and the J gene end by 7 bases; junction bases not matched to a gene: 9. This CDR3 contains 14 residues.